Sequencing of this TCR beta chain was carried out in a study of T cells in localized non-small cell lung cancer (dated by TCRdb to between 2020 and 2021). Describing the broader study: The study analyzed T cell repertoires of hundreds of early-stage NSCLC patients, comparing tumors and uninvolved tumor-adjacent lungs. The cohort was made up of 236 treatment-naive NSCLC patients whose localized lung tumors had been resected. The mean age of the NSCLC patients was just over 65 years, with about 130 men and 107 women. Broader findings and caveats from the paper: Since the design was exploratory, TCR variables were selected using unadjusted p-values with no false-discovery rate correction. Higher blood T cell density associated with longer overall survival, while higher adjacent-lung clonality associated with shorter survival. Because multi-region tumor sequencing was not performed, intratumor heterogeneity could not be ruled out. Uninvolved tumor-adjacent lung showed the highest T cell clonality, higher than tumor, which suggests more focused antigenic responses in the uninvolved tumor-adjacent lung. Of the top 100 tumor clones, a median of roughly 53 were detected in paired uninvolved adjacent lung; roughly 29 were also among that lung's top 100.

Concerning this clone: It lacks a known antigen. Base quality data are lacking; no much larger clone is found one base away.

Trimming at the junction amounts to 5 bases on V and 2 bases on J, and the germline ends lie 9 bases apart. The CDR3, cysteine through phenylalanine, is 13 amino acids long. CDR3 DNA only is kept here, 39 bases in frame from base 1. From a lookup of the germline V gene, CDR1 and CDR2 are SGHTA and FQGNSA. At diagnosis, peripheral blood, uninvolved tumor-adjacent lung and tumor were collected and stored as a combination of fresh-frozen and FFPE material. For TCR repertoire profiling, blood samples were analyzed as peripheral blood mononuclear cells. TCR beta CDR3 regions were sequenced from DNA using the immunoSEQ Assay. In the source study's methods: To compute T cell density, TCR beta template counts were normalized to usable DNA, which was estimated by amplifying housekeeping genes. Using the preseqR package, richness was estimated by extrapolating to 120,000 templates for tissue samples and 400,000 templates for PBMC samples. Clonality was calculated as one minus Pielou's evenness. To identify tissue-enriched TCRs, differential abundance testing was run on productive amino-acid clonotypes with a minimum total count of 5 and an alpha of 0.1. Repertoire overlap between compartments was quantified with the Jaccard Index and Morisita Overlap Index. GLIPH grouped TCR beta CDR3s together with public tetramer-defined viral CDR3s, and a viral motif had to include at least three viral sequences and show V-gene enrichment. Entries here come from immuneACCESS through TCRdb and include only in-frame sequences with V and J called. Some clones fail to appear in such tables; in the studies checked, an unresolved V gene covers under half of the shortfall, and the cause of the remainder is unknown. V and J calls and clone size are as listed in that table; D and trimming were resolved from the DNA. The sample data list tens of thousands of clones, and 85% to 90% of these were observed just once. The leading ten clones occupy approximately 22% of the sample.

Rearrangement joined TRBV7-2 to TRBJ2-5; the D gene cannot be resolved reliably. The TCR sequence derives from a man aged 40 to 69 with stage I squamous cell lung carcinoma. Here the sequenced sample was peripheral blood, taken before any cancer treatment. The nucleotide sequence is TGTGCCAGCAGCCCCTCTGGACAAGAGACCCAGTACTTC. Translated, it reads CASSPSGQETQYF.